This TCR beta chain derives from a study of blood T cell repertoires in COVID-19. Study details: Sites across the United States, Italy and Spain contributed samples from acute and convalescent COVID-19. T cells, B-cell-depleted T cells, or PBMCs provided the cDNA or gDNA that served as material.

As processed by the authors: By means of reference gene primer amplification, nucleated cell counts were estimated. Repertoires were generated with immunoSEQ multiplex PCR, while TCRdb's copy carries only in-frame clones and drops some. V and J calls and clone size are as listed in that table; D and trimming were resolved from the DNA. Counted here are about 200,000 clones, roughly four fifths occurring once; the ten biggest clones make up approximately 12%. This clone came up once. The ends were cut back, 3 bases at V and 4 bases at J, with 6 bases in the middle. CDR1 and CDR2 (germline): SGHAT, FQNNGV. CDR3 length equals 12 residues.

The chain is built from TRBV11-2 and TRBJ1-2; no definite D call. The sequence derives from a woman aged 40 to 50 with acute or convalescent COVID-19. What was sequenced was peripheral blood. The CDR3 spells CASSLGSYGYTF. In DNA, the CDR3 is TGTGCCAGCAGCTTGGGCAGCTATGGCTACACCTTC.